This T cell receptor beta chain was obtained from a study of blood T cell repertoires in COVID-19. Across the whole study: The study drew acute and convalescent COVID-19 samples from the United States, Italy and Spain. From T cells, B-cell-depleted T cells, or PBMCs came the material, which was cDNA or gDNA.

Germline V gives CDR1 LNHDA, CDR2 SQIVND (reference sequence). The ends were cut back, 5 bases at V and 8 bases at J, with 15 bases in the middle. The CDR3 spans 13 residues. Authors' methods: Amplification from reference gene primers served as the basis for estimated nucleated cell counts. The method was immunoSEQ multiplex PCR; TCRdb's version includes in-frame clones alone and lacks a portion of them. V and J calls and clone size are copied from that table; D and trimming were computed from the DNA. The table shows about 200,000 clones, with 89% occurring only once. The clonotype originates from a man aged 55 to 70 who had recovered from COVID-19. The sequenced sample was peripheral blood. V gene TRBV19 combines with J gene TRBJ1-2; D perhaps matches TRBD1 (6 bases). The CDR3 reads CASSPGGVFGYTF. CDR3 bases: TGTGCCAGTAGTCCGGGGGGCGTTTTCGGCTACACCTTC.